The 17 T cell receptor beta chains below come from one sample, sequenced in a study of CD8 T cells in Susac syndrome. Reverse transcription of 0.5 to 1 ug RNA used random hexamers. A single record per CDR3 protein comes from TCRdb applying MiXCR to the immunoSEQ multiplex PCR reads. There are some 160,000 distinct CDR3 sequences in the sample; 94% occur only once, and over 0.095% lies in the top ten. Source material: CD4+ T cells from PBMCs. These receptors were obtained from a human donor with Susac syndrome.

V and J are TRBV2 and TRBJ2-1; D is ambiguous. There are 13 residues in the CDR3. Trimming shortened V by 0 bases and J by 12 bases, and 12 bases separated the two germline ends. The germline V gene encodes CDR1 SNHLY and CDR2 FYNNEI. The DNA of the CDR3 is TGTGCCAGCAGTGAAGCGCTCGGGTCACCGCAGTTCTTC. Protein product: CASSEALGSPQFF.

The chain combines TRBV6-5 with TRBJ1-6; unclear D gene. Trimming pared 11 bases from V and 4 bases from J, leaving 18 bases between. Germline lookup yields CDR1 MNHEY and CDR2 SVGAGI. The CDR3 runs to 15 residues. CDR3 in DNA: TGTGCCTCCCGAGATGTTCAGGTTTATAATTCACCCCTCCACTTT. Protein: CASRDVQVYNSPLHF.

The chain employs TRBV18 and TRBJ2-3; the D gene could be TRBD1 or TRBD2 (5 bases each). The V and J ends lost 0 bases and 0 bases respectively, with 10 bases between them. Germline CDR1 and CDR2: KGHSH and LQKENI. There are 16 residues in the CDR3. In DNA, the CDR3 is TGTGCCAGCTCACCACCCGGGACGTCTAGCACAGATACGCAGTATTTT. The encoded protein is CASSPPGTSSTDTQYF. Drawing the rest from reference TRBV18 and TRBJ2-3, the complete variable domain is NAGVMQNPRHLVRRRGQEARLRCSPMKGHSHVYWYRQLPEEGLKFMVYLQKENIIDESGMPKERFSAEFPKEGPSILRIQQVVRGDSAAYFCASSPPGTSSTDTQYFGPGTRLTVL.

The chain has TRBV7-2 and TRBJ2-7, with D hard to call. The CDR3 runs to 14 residues. Trimming cost V 5 bases and J 2 bases, with 13 bases left between them. Germline CDR1 SGHTA, CDR2 FQGNSA. CDR3 sequence (DNA): TGTGCCAGCAGCCGATTTGACGGCCCCTACGAGCAGTACTTC. Translated: CASSRFDGPYEQYF. The full variable domain, rest sourced from reference TRBV7-2 and TRBJ2-7, is GAGVSQSPSNKVTEKGKDVELRCDPISGHTALYWYRQSLGQGLEFLIYFQGNSAPDKSGLPSDRFSAERTGGSVSTLTIQRTQQEDSAVYLCASSRFDGPYEQYFGPGTRLTVT.

This sequence joins TRBV9 and TRBJ1-6; no clear D. V lost 4 bases and J 1 base, leaving 9 bases between the germline ends. CDR1 is SGDLS, CDR2 YYNGEE, per germline. The CDR3 covers 15 residues. CDR3 nucleotides: TGTGCCAGCAGCTTATTCGAGTCCTATAATTCACCCCTCCACTTT. Its translation is CASSLFESYNSPLHF.

This rearrangement joins TRBV5-1 to TRBJ1-1; D remains unclear. Germline CDR1 SGHRS, CDR2 YFSETQ. The germline V and J ends were trimmed by 0 bases and 0 bases, with 12 bases remaining between them. The CDR3 length is 16 residues. The CDR3 nucleotides read TGCGCCAGCAGCTTGGCCGGCAGACTAATGAACACTGAAGCTTTCTTT. Encoded protein: CASSLAGRLMNTEAFF.

The chain has TRBV9 and TRBJ2-7; D gene ambiguous. Germline V lookup: CDR1 SGDLS, CDR2 YYNGEE. Between the trimmed V and J ends, which lost 0 bases and 2 bases, there was a span of 9 bases. The CDR3 totals 14 residues. Written as DNA, the CDR3 is TGTGCCAGCAGCGTAGGTGGGATCCCCTACGAGCAGTACTTC. Protein sequence: CASSVGGIPYEQYF. Based on the CDR3 plus reference TRBV9 and TRBJ2-7, the full variable domain is DSGVTQTPKHLITATGQRVTLRCSPRSGDLSVYWYQQSLDQGLQFLIQYYNGEERAKGNILERFSAQQFPDLHSELNLSSLELGDSALYFCASSVGGIPYEQYFGPGTRLTVT.

The chain joins TRBV20-1 to TRBJ2-1; TRBD2 is a possible D gene (7 bases). CDR1 is DFQATT and CDR2 is SNEGSKA in the germline V gene (reference sequence). This CDR3 spans 15 amino acids. The V and J ends lost 0 bases and 5 bases respectively, with 14 bases between them. CDR3 region: CSARDSGGRDNEQFF. The CDR3 DNA follows: TGCAGTGCTAGAGATTCGGGGGGCCGCGACAATGAGCAGTTCTTC.

This chain uses TRBV19 with TRBJ2-5; tentative D call: TRBD2 (6 bases). V lost 7 bases and J 4 bases, leaving 13 bases between the germline ends. This CDR3 region has 13 residues. Germline V lookup: CDR1 LNHDA, CDR2 SQIVND (reference sequence). The CDR3 reads CASMRGLGETQYF. Here the CDR3 DNA reads TGTGCCAGTATGCGGGGATTAGGAGAGACCCAGTACTTC.

The chain recombines TRBV20-1 with TRBJ1-6; 7 bases map to TRBD1. The trim removed 4 bases at V and 0 bases at J, leaving 6 bases unmatched. Per the germline V gene, CDR1 is DFQATT and CDR2 is SNEGSKA (reference sequence). CDR3 length: 16 residues. The CDR3 sequence is CSAIDRVSSYNSPLHF. The DNA for the CDR3 is TGCAGTGCTATCGACAGGGTTAGCTCCTATAATTCACCCCTCCACTTT.

V is TRBV5-6 and J is TRBJ1-1; the D is unclear. This CDR3 has 13 residues. Germline loops: CDR1 SGHDT, CDR2 YYEEEE. V was cut by 5 bases and J by 3 bases, with 11 bases left in between. CDR3 coding DNA: TGTGCCAGCAGGGGGAACTGGGACACTGAAGCTTTCTTT. It translates to CASRGNWDTEAFF.

The CDR3 loop reads CSAVSAGGYAYNEQFF. Here the CDR3 DNA reads TGCAGTGCCGTGTCAGCGGGGGGGTATGCCTACAATGAGCAGTTCTTC. The chain is built from TRBV20-1 and TRBJ2-1; 10 positions match TRBD2. Germline loops: CDR1 DFQATT, CDR2 SNEGSKA (reference sequence). The CDR3 extends over 16 amino acids. Unmatched junction bases numbered 10, after V lost 6 bases and J lost 2 bases.

This CDR3 is CASSLMGIGNQPQHF. The CDR3 DNA reads as TGTGCCAGCAGCTTAATGGGGATCGGGAATCAGCCCCAGCATTTT. The chain is built from TRBV7-2 and TRBJ1-5; no reliable D call. Trimming stripped 2 bases from V and 4 bases from J, with 12 bases between. Germline lookup yields CDR1 SGHTA and CDR2 FQGNSA. The CDR3 spans 15 residues.

The chain carries TRBV3-1 and TRBJ1-2, with D unclear. This CDR3 comprises 17 residues. CDR1 is LGHDT and CDR2 is YNNKEL in the germline V gene (reference sequence). Trimming took off 0 bases at V and 3 bases at J, with 17 bases between the two ends. For the CDR3, the DNA is TGTGCCAGCAGCCAAGATCTTTCCACCGGCGCCCACTATGGCTACACCTTC. This gives the protein CASSQDLSTGAHYGYTF.

J is TRBJ2-7 and V is TRBV6-2 or TRBV6-3; 8 bases align to TRBD1. Trimming took 4 bases from V and 4 from J; bases not matched to a gene: 3. The CDR3 extends over 13 amino acids. In germline, CDR1 is MNHEY, CDR2 SVGEGT. CDR3 bases: TGTGCCAGCAGTTGGACAGGGCCATACGAGCAGTACTTC. It yields the protein CASSWTGPYEQYF.

This clonotype was seen a few times. The chain couples TRBV7-2 to TRBJ2-1; 13 bases are a match to TRBD2. The CDR3 has 16 residues. Germline loops: CDR1 SGHTA, CDR2 FQGNSA. The V and J ends lost 4 bases and 6 bases, in that order; junction bases with no gene match: 6. The CDR3, as DNA: TGTGCCAGCAGCTCGACTAGCGGGGGGCCCTCCAATGAGCAGTTCTTC. Protein sequence: CASSSTSGGPSNEQFF.

This chain joins TRBV6-1 and TRBJ1-5, with D uncertain. V lost 1 base, J lost 11 bases, and 9 bases lay in between. From germline, CDR1 is MNHNS and CDR2 SASEGT. This CDR3 is 12 amino acids long. The CDR3 DNA reads as TGTGCCAGCAGTGAAGAGGCGGGTACCCAGCATTTT. This sequence encodes CASSEEAGTQHF.